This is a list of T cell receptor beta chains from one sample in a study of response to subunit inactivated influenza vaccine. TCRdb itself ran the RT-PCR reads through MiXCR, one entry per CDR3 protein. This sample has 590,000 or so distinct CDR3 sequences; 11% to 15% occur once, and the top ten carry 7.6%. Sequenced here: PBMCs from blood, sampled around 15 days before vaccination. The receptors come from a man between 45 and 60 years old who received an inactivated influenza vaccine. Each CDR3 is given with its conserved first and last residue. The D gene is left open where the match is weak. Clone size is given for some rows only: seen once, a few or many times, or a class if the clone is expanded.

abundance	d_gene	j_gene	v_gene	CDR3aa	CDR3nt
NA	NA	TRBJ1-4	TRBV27	CASSFQGFNEKLFF	TGTGCCAGCAGTTTCCAAGGGTTTAATGAAAAACTGTTTTTT
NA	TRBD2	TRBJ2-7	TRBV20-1	CSASTGLAGQYF	TGCAGTGCTAGTACGGGACTAGCGGGACAGTACTTC
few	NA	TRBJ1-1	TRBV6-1	CASSENMGNKAFF	TGTGCCAGCAGTGAAAATATGGGGAATAAAGCTTTCTTT
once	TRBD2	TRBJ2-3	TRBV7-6	CASSSTSGKDTQYF	TGTGCCAGCAGCTCGACTAGCGGGAAGGATACGCAGTATTTT
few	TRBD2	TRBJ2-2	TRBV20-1	CSVSSGRLGGELFF	TGCAGTGTATCTAGCGGGAGGTTGGGCGGGGAGCTGTTTTTT
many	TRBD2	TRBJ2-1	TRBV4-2	CASSQDILAALSYNEQFF	TGTGCCAGCAGCCAAGATATACTAGCGGCCCTCTCCTACAATGAGCAGTTCTTC
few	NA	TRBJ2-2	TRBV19	CASSIRGLNTGELFF	TGTGCCAGTAGTATTCGAGGTTTGAACACCGGGGAGCTGTTTTTT
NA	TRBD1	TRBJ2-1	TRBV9	CASTTSTGGSYNEQFF	TGTGCCAGCACCACTAGCACAGGGGGTTCCTACAATGAGCAGTTCTTC
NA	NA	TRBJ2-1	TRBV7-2	CASSPIGRPYNEQFF	TGTGCCAGCAGCCCAATCGGGCGGCCCTACAATGAGCAGTTCTTC
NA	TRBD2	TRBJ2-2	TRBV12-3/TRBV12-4	CASNLAGDFTGELFF	TGTGCCAGCAATTTAGCGGGAGATTTCACCGGGGAGCTGTTTTTT
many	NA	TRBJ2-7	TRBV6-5	CASSYSGTYEQYF	TGTGCCAGCAGTTACTCCGGGACCTACGAGCAGTACTTC
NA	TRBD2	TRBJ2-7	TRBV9	CASRLAGGYEQYF	TGTGCCAGCAGACTAGCGGGAGGTTACGAGCAGTACTTC
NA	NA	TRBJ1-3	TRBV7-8	CASSTAGRVSGNTIYF	TGTGCCAGCAGCACCGCTGGCAGGGTATCTGGAAACACCATATATTTT
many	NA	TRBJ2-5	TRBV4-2	CASSQSIEETQYF	TGTGCCAGCAGCCAGTCGATTGAAGAGACCCAGTACTTC
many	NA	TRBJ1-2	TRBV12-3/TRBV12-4	CASTASVSHYGYTF	TGTGCCAGCACCGCAAGCGTGAGCCACTATGGCTACACCTTC
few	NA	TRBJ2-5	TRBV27	CASSLSWTGGETQYF	TGTGCCAGCAGTTTATCGTGGACCGGTGGGGAGACCCAGTACTTC
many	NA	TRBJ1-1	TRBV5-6	CASSSPGVMNTEAFF	TGTGCCAGCAGCTCACCGGGGGTCATGAACACTGAAGCTTTCTTT
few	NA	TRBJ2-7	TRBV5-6	CASSLAAGQSYEQYF	TGTGCCAGCAGCTTGGCCGCGGGGCAGAGCTACGAGCAGTACTTC
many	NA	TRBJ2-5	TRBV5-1	CASSLQPARQEEETQYF	TGCGCCAGCAGCTTACAGCCCGCAAGGCAGGAGGAAGAGACCCAGTACTTC
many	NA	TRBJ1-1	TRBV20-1	CSARDGPGAFF	TGCAGTGCTAGAGATGGGCCGGGAGCTTTCTTT
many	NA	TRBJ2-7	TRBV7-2	CASSAVYEQYF	TGTGCCAGCAGTGCGGTCTACGAGCAGTACTTC
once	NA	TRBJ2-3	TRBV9	CASSVDPRGSTDTQYF	TGTGCCAGCAGCGTAGACCCCAGGGGCAGCACAGATACGCAGTATTTT
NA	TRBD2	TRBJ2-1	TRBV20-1	CSARVLAGDQQFF	TGCAGTGCTAGAGTACTAGCGGGAGATCAGCAGTTCTTC
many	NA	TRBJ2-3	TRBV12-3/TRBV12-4	CASSLDSGSDTQYF	TGTGCCAGCAGTCTGGACAGCGGTTCGGATACGCAGTATTTT
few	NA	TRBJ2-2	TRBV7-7	CASSRDNTNTGELFF	TGTGCTAGCAGCCGGGACAATACGAACACCGGGGAGCTGTTTTTT
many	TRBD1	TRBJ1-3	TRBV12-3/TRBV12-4	CASSSPPGQSIYF	TGTGCCAGCAGTTCCCCGCCGGGACAGTCCATATATTTT
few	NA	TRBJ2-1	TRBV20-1	CSARASIAYNEQFF	TGCAGTGCTAGGGCGTCTATCGCCTACAATGAGCAGTTCTTC
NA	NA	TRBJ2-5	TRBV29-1	CSVERRNQETQYF	TGCAGCGTTGAACGAAGGAATCAAGAGACCCAGTACTTC
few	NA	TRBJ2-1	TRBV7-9	CASSLVGSGNEQFF	TGTGCCAGCAGCTTAGTGGGGTCAGGTAATGAGCAGTTCTTC
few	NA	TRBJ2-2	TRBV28	CASMSGTVNTGELFF	TGTGCCAGTATGTCCGGGACCGTGAACACCGGGGAGCTGTTTTTT
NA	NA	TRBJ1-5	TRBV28	CASTPTGSNQPQHF	TGTGCCAGCACACCCACAGGGAGCAATCAGCCCCAGCATTTT
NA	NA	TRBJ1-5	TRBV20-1	CSASGERGGGHQPQHF	TGCAGTGCTAGTGGGGAACGCGGCGGGGGGCATCAGCCCCAGCATTTT
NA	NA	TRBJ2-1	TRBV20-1	CSASEGSSYNEQFF	TGCAGTGCTTCGGAGGGAAGCTCCTACAATGAGCAGTTCTTC
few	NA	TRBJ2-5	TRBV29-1	CSVAIAEETQYF	TGCAGCGTTGCAATAGCGGAAGAGACCCAGTACTTC
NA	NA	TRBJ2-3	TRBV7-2	CASSFTRTDTQYF	TGTGCCAGCAGCTTCACACGCACAGATACGCAGTATTTT
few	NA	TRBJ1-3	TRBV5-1	CASQTGNGNTIYF	TGCGCCAGCCAAACAGGGAACGGAAACACCATATATTTT
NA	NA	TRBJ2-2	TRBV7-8	CASSLDKWELFF	TGTGCCAGCAGCTTAGATAAGTGGGAGCTGTTTTTT
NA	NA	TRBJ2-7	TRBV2	CASSPPFFGPVDYEQYF	TGTGCCAGCAGTCCCCCTTTTTTCGGACCCGTCGACTACGAGCAGTACTTC
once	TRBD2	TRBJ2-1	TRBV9	CASSVGLAGGPSGEQFF	TGTGCCAGCAGCGTAGGGCTAGCGGGAGGGCCGTCGGGTGAGCAGTTCTTC
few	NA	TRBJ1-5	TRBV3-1	CASSLTLNQPQHF	TGTGCCAGCAGCCTTACACTCAATCAGCCCCAGCATTTT
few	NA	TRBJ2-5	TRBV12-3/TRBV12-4	CASSTGEGHRTSETQYF	TGTGCCAGCAGCACCGGTGAGGGACATCGAACAAGCGAGACCCAGTACTTC
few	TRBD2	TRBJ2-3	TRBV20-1	CSSGLAGGWGTDTQYF	TGCAGTTCTGGACTAGCGGGAGGCTGGGGCACAGATACGCAGTATTTT
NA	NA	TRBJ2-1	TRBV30	CAWSVLGGYNEQFF	TGTGCCTGGAGTGTACTGGGGGGCTACAATGAGCAGTTCTTC
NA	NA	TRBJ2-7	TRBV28	CASSLNNRLYEQYF	TGTGCCAGCAGTTTGAATAATAGACTCTACGAGCAGTACTTC
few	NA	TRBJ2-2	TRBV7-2	CASSPWGRTGELFF	TGTGCCAGCAGCCCGTGGGGGAGAACCGGGGAGCTGTTTTTT
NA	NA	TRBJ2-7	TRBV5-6	CASSFMSNYEQYF	TGTGCCAGCAGCTTTATGTCGAACTACGAGCAGTACTTC
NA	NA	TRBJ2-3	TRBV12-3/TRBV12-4	CASSIRGATDTQYF	TGTGCCAGCAGTATACGGGGGGCTACGGATACGCAGTATTTT
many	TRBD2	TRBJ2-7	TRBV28	CASSFTSGRGAEQYF	TGTGCCAGCAGTTTCACTAGCGGGAGGGGCGCCGAGCAGTACTTC
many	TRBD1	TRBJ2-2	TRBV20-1	CSARGIRAYGELFF	TGCAGTGCCAGGGGGATCAGGGCTTACGGGGAGCTGTTTTTT
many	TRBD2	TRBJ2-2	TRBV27	CASSSSSGVNTGELFF	TGTGCCAGCAGTTCATCTAGCGGGGTGAACACCGGGGAGCTGTTTTTT
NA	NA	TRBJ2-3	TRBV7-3	CASSLIGWGTQYF	TGTGCCAGCAGCTTAATCGGGTGGGGTACGCAGTATTTT
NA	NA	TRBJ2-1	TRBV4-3	CASSQERVAYNEQFF	TGCGCCAGCAGCCAAGAGCGGGTGGCATACAATGAGCAGTTCTTC
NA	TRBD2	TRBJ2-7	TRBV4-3	CASSQDGVAGGRNEQYF	TGCGCCAGCAGCCAAGATGGGGTAGCGGGAGGGAGAAACGAGCAGTACTTC
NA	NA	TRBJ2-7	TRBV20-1	CSAPSAREQYF	TGCAGTGCCCCTAGCGCACGCGAGCAGTACTTC
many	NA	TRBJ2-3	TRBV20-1	CSASSTDTQYF	TGCAGTGCTAGCAGCACAGATACGCAGTATTTT